A selection of T cell receptor beta chains follows, all from one sample in a study of blood T cell repertoires in COVID-19. The assay was immunoSEQ multiplex PCR, and TCRdb's table has in-frame clones only and misses some. The sample contains some 120,000 clones, around 83% of which appear only once. The sample taken for sequencing was peripheral blood. These receptors were taken from an older man with active or convalescent COVID-19. Both conserved end residues are part of each CDR3. Fields, in order: D gene, J gene, clone size, V gene, CDR3 DNA, CDR3 protein. The D gene is left open where the match is weak. Clone size is stated in some rows and not others, as once, few, many or a class when expanded.

D: -
J: TRBJ2-3
size: -
V: TRBV5-1
DNA: TGCGCCAGCAGCCCTTCGGGGCGGGGGCTAATCACAGATACGCAGTATTTT
CDR3: CASSPSGRGLITDTQYF

D: TRBD1
J: TRBJ2-7
size: once
V: TRBV19
DNA: TGTGCCAGTAGCAAGGGACAGGGTGGGTCCTACGAGCAGTACTTC
CDR3: CASSKGQGGSYEQYF

D: -
J: TRBJ2-1
size: -
V: TRBV4-1
DNA: TGCGCCAGCAGCCAAGATTCCGGGAAGGGTATCAATGAGCAGTTCTTC
CDR3: CASSQDSGKGINEQFF

D: -
J: TRBJ2-3
size: -
V: TRBV27
DNA: TGTGCCAGCAGTGTCTACGGGGGAGATACGCAGTATTTT
CDR3: CASSVYGGDTQYF

D: -
J: TRBJ2-3
size: -
V: TRBV7-9
DNA: TGTGCCAGCACCCGATGGCATGATGCAGATACGCAGTATTTT
CDR3: CASTRWHDADTQYF

D: -
J: TRBJ1-2
size: -
V: TRBV11-2
DNA: TGTGCCAGCAGCTCTCTCGCGGGGGTAGGCTACACCTTC
CDR3: CASSSLAGVGYTF

D: -
J: TRBJ1-6
size: -
V: TRBV3-1/TRBV3-2
DNA: TGTGCCAGCAGCCAAGATCTACCAGGTAGGAAGAATTCACCCCTCCACTTT
CDR3: CASSQDLPGRKNSPLHF

D: -
J: TRBJ1-2
size: few
V: TRBV6-4
DNA: TGTGCCGAGACATTCTATGGCTACACCTTC
CDR3: CAETFYGYTF

D: -
J: TRBJ2-7
size: once
V: TRBV19
DNA: TGTGCCAGTACCCAGACTAGAGGTGGGGAGCAGTACTTC
CDR3: CASTQTRGGEQYF

D: -
J: TRBJ2-1
size: -
V: TRBV7-2
DNA: TGTGCCAGCAGCCCCGGGACTTTTAAGCAGTTCTTC
CDR3: CASSPGTFKQFF

D: TRBD2
J: TRBJ2-7
size: -
V: TRBV28
DNA: TGTGCCAGCAGTTTCTCTAGCGGGGGGGCCTACGAGCAGTACTTC
CDR3: CASSFSSGGAYEQYF

D: -
J: TRBJ2-7
size: once
V: TRBV6-2/TRBV6-3
DNA: TGTGCCAGCAGTTACTCGAAAAATCAACAGGGATCCTACGAGCAGTACTTC
CDR3: CASSYSKNQQGSYEQYF

D: -
J: TRBJ2-6
size: -
V: TRBV6-2/TRBV6-3
DNA: TGTGCCAGCAGTTACGAGTTTTTCTCTGGGGCCAACGTCCTGACTTTC
CDR3: CASSYEFFSGANVLTF

D: TRBD1
J: TRBJ1-2
size: few
V: TRBV4-3
DNA: TGCGCCAGCAGCCAAGGCAGGGGGTACGACTATGGCTACACCTTC
CDR3: CASSQGRGYDYGYTF

D: TRBD1
J: TRBJ1-2
size: once
V: TRBV3-1/TRBV3-2
DNA: TGTGCCAGCAGCCCGACCCGGGACAGGGCAAGCTACACCTTC
CDR3: CASSPTRDRASYTF

D: -
J: TRBJ1-6
size: -
V: TRBV4-1
DNA: TGCGCCAGCAGCCAAGATCTAGTGGCTAATTCACCCCTCCACTTT
CDR3: CASSQDLVANSPLHF

D: TRBD1
J: TRBJ2-6
size: -
V: TRBV5-1
DNA: TGCGCCACCACAACCGGGACAGGGGCCTCCTCTGGGGCCAACGTCCTGACTTTC
CDR3: CATTTGTGASSGANVLTF

D: TRBD1
J: TRBJ1-1
size: -
V: TRBV19
DNA: TGTGCCAGTAATGAACTAGGGGGCGTAAACACTGAAGCTTTCTTT
CDR3: CASNELGGVNTEAFF

D: -
J: TRBJ1-6
size: once
V: TRBV2
DNA: TGTGCCAGCAGTGAGCCGAGCTCCTATAATTCACCCCTCCACTTT
CDR3: CASSEPSSYNSPLHF

D: TRBD2
J: TRBJ2-3
size: -
V: TRBV3-1/TRBV3-2
DNA: TGTGCCAGCAGCCATTTACCTAGCGGGGGGAGTACGACAGATACGCAGTATTTT
CDR3: CASSHLPSGGSTTDTQYF

D: -
J: TRBJ2-1
size: few
V: TRBV27
DNA: TGTGCCAGCAGTCCCCGACTAAACAATGAGCAGTTCTTC
CDR3: CASSPRLNNEQFF

D: -
J: TRBJ2-1
size: -
V: TRBV5-1
DNA: TGCGCCAGCAGCTTGGAGGTCAGCTCGGGGTACAATGAGCAGTTCTTC
CDR3: CASSLEVSSGYNEQFF

D: -
J: TRBJ2-7
size: -
V: TRBV24-1
DNA: TGTGCCACCAGTGATTGGACTGCGACCGAGCAGTACTTC
CDR3: CATSDWTATEQYF

D: TRBD1
J: TRBJ2-7
size: -
V: TRBV28
DNA: TGTGCCAGCAGTTTGGGGGGACAGGGCTACGAGCAGTACTTC
CDR3: CASSLGGQGYEQYF

D: -
J: TRBJ2-3
size: once
V: TRBV7-2
DNA: TGTGCCAGCAGCCGCCAGGCAGACACAGATACGCAGTATTTT
CDR3: CASSRQADTDTQYF

D: TRBD2
J: TRBJ2-3
size: -
V: TRBV7-3
DNA: TGTGCCAGCAGCAAACTAGCGGGGGGAACAGATACGCAGTATTTT
CDR3: CASSKLAGGTDTQYF

D: TRBD1
J: TRBJ2-7
size: -
V: TRBV7-8
DNA: TGTGCCAGCAGCCCCTTTGGGACAGGGGGATCCGAGCAGTACTTC
CDR3: CASSPFGTGGSEQYF

D: TRBD1
J: TRBJ2-7
size: -
V: TRBV6-6
DNA: TGTGCCAGCAGCGCGACAGGGAATTTCAACGAGCAGTACTTC
CDR3: CASSATGNFNEQYF

D: TRBD1
J: TRBJ2-1
size: -
V: TRBV5-6
DNA: TGTGCCAGCAGCTTGGAAATCCAGGACAGGGCGACTAACCCCAAGTTCTTC
CDR3: CASSLEIQDRATNPKFF

D: TRBD1
J: TRBJ2-2
size: -
V: TRBV18
DNA: TGTGCCAGCTCAACTTACAGGACAGGGCGCGGCACCGGGGAGCTGTTTTTT
CDR3: CASSTYRTGRGTGELFF

D: -
J: TRBJ2-5
size: -
V: TRBV5-6
DNA: TGTGCCAGCAGCTTGACGATGGTGCGGGAGACCCAGTACTTC
CDR3: CASSLTMVRETQYF

D: -
J: TRBJ2-1
size: once
V: TRBV15
DNA: TGTGCCACCAGCAGAGCCGAGTCCGAGCAGTTCTTC
CDR3: CATSRAESEQFF

D: -
J: TRBJ2-1
size: -
V: TRBV19
DNA: TGTGCCAGTAAAAACCTAGGAAATGAGCAGTTCTTC
CDR3: CASKNLGNEQFF

D: TRBD1
J: TRBJ1-2
size: -
V: TRBV27
DNA: TGTGCAAGCAGTTCGGACAGGGGGCCCTATGGCTACACCTTC
CDR3: CASSSDRGPYGYTF

D: -
J: TRBJ1-1
size: few
V: TRBV5-8
DNA: TGTGCCAGCAGCCTGGATGGACAGAGATCAAGTGAAGCTTTCTTT
CDR3: CASSLDGQRSSEAFF

D: TRBD1
J: TRBJ1-5
size: -
V: TRBV2
DNA: TGTGCCAGCAGTGAAGGGACAGGGATATTCCAGCCCCAGCATTTT
CDR3: CASSEGTGIFQPQHF

D: -
J: TRBJ1-2
size: -
V: TRBV7-2
DNA: TGTGCCAGCAGCTCGCTCCCAGGGTTCTATGGCTACACCTTC
CDR3: CASSSLPGFYGYTF

D: TRBD1
J: TRBJ1-2
size: -
V: TRBV4-3
DNA: TGCGCCAGCAGCCAAGGTCCGACAGGGGGCGACTATGGCTACACCTTC
CDR3: CASSQGPTGGDYGYTF

D: TRBD2
J: TRBJ2-3
size: -
V: TRBV10-3
DNA: TGTGCCATCAGTGCGCTAGCGGTGGATACGCAGTATTTT
CDR3: CAISALAVDTQYF

D: TRBD1
J: TRBJ1-2
size: few
V: TRBV6-2/TRBV6-3
DNA: TGTGCCAGCAGTTACCAGACCGGGACAGGGTGCACCTTC
CDR3: CASSYQTGTGCTF

D: TRBD2
J: TRBJ2-2
size: -
V: TRBV11-3
DNA: TGTGCCAGCAGCTTGGGCGGGGGGCCCAACACCGGGGAGCTGTTTTTT
CDR3: CASSLGGGPNTGELFF

D: TRBD1
J: TRBJ2-2
size: -
V: TRBV6-2/TRBV6-3
DNA: TGTGCCAGCAGTCCAACTCACAGGGGGCGCATGTTCACCGGGGAGCTGTTTTTT
CDR3: CASSPTHRGRMFTGELFF

D: -
J: TRBJ1-5
size: once
V: TRBV4-1
DNA: TGCGCCAGCAGCCAAGGTCCCGCGACAGGACAGCCCCAGCATTTT
CDR3: CASSQGPATGQPQHF

D: TRBD2
J: TRBJ2-1
size: once
V: TRBV7-9
DNA: TGTGCCAGCAGCTTAAGCGCGGGGGGGACAAATGAGCAGTTCTTC
CDR3: CASSLSAGGTNEQFF

D: -
J: TRBJ2-7
size: -
V: TRBV7-2
DNA: TGTGCCAGCAGCTTACCCAGGAACCACTACGAGCAGTACTTC
CDR3: CASSLPRNHYEQYF

D: TRBD1
J: TRBJ2-3
size: -
V: TRBV6-5
DNA: TGTGCCAGCAGTTTACAGGGGCCACCTAGCACAGATACGCAGTATTTT
CDR3: CASSLQGPPSTDTQYF

D: TRBD1
J: TRBJ2-3
size: -
V: TRBV12-5
DNA: TGTGCTAGTAGACAGGGTGCAACAGATACGCAGTATTTT
CDR3: CASRQGATDTQYF

D: -
J: TRBJ1-1
size: many
V: TRBV2
DNA: TGTGCCAGCAGTGTATACGGGGGAACTGAAGCTTTCTTT
CDR3: CASSVYGGTEAFF

D: -
J: TRBJ1-2
size: few
V: TRBV29-1
DNA: TGCAGCGTGGACGCAACAGGGCCGCAAGGCTACACCTTC
CDR3: CSVDATGPQGYTF

D: -
J: TRBJ1-1
size: few
V: TRBV30
DNA: TGTGCCTGGAGTGTACCCCGGGTAGCTTTCTTT
CDR3: CAWSVPRVAFF

D: TRBD1
J: TRBJ2-7
size: -
V: TRBV7-9
DNA: TGTGCCAGCAGCTTGGACAGGCCTAACTCCTACGAGCAGTACTTC
CDR3: CASSLDRPNSYEQYF

D: -
J: TRBJ1-3
size: once
V: TRBV18
DNA: TGTGCCAGCTCACCGCTGGAGAGCTCTGGAAACACCATATATTTT
CDR3: CASSPLESSGNTIYF

D: -
J: TRBJ1-2
size: once
V: TRBV5-1
DNA: TGCGCCAGCAGCCCCGGGGAGGGAGAATTTGGCTACACCTTC
CDR3: CASSPGEGEFGYTF

D: -
J: TRBJ1-1
size: -
V: TRBV2
DNA: TGTGCCAGCAGTGGTCTCCTCTTGAACACTGAAGCTTTCTTT
CDR3: CASSGLLLNTEAFF

D: -
J: TRBJ2-7
size: -
V: TRBV19
DNA: TGTGCCAGTAGTACCCTCCGGGACTCTGGCGAGCAGTACTTC
CDR3: CASSTLRDSGEQYF

D: TRBD1
J: TRBJ1-4
size: -
V: TRBV18
DNA: TGTGCCAGCTCACCGATGGGACAGGGCAGCGAAAAACTGTTTTTT
CDR3: CASSPMGQGSEKLFF

D: -
J: TRBJ2-2
size: -
V: TRBV24-1
DNA: TGTGCCACCAGTGACTACGTCACCGGGGAGCTGTTTTTT
CDR3: CATSDYVTGELFF

D: -
J: TRBJ1-5
size: -
V: TRBV21-1
DNA: TGTGCCAGCAGCAAAGCTGCACCAGGGTGTTGGCAATGGCCCCAGCATTTT
CDR3: CASSKAAPGCWQWPQHF

D: -
J: TRBJ2-7
size: few
V: TRBV5-6
DNA: TGTGCCAGCAGCTTCGGCCGGGACTACGAGCAGTACTTC
CDR3: CASSFGRDYEQYF